Sequencing of this TCR beta chain was carried out in a study of blood T cell repertoires in COVID-19. For the study at large: Both acute and convalescent COVID-19 samples were obtained from the United States, Italy and Spain. Nucleic acid was either cDNA or gDNA, and it came from T cells, B-cell-depleted T cells, or PBMCs.

In the authors' workflow: It was from reference gene primer amplification that nucleated cell counts were estimated. Assay: immunoSEQ multiplex PCR; the TCRdb copy retains only in-frame clones and omits some. V and J calls and clone size are as listed in that table; D and trimming were resolved from the DNA. The sample holds approximately 130,000 clones; approximately 85% are singletons and the top ten take around 4%. V lost 2 bases to trimming and J lost 1 base; unmatched junction nucleotides: 3. The CDR3 is 16 amino acids. The V gene's germline CDR1 is LGHNA and CDR2 YSLEER. The sample comprised peripheral blood. This TCR was sampled from a human donor in a cohort sampled during active COVID-19. The rearrangement links TRBV4-3 to TRBJ2-2; the match to TRBD2 covers 8 bases. In DNA, the CDR3 is TGCGCCAGCAGCCAACTAAGCGGGGGGAACACCGGGGAGCTGTTTTTT. It translates to CASSQLSGGNTGELFF.